What follows are 2 T cell receptor beta chains derived from one specimen sequenced in a study of T-cell memory formation after mild COVID-19 listed by TCRdb under 2021. The library was built by means of 5' RACE. TCRdb names Illumina NovaSeq 6000 as the instrument used. The public reads were run again by TCRdb, first through fastp at Q25 and then through MiXCR, and only productive beta chains were kept. Each entry is one CDR3 protein sequence, shown with its most common DNA and genes. The sample table lists about 350,000 distinct CDR3 sequences, roughly an eighth of them with a count of one. About 20% of the sample rests with the top ten. Sequenced sample: PBMCs or a T cell subset sorted from them (not recorded which). The receptor set was obtained from a man younger than 35 who had mild COVID-19 (a few samples of this study predate the infection). The sample titles of this study are shuffled in the database, so cell type and time point are left out; the donor was told from shared clones.

The chain couples TRBV7-3 to TRBJ1-6, with D possibly TRBD1 on 6 matching bases. The CDR3 is 13 amino acids. V lost 8 bases and J 9 bases, leaving 14 bases between the germline ends. The germline V gene has CDR1 SGHTA and CDR2 FQGTGA. Here the CDR3 DNA reads TGTGCCAGCCCCGACAGGAGATGTTCACCCCTCCACTTT. Its protein is CASPDRRCSPLHF.

This clonotype was counted a few times. The chain couples TRBV9 to TRBJ1-1; 10 bases map to TRBD1. Trimming at V came to 0 bases and at J to 11 bases, leaving 1 base not matched to a gene. The CDR3 is 12 residues long. In germline, CDR1 is SGDLS, CDR2 YYNGEE. For the CDR3, the DNA is TGTGCCAGCAGCGTAGAGGGACAGGGGGCTTTCTTT. The encoded protein is CASSVEGQGAFF.